This entry lists 31 T cell receptor beta chains sequenced from one sample in a study of read filtering for tumor transcriptome and immune sequencing. From about 400 ng of RNA, a library with molecular barcoded alpha/delta and beta/gamma adaptors was made. MiXCR, run by TCRdb on the reads, gives a single entry per CDR3 protein. The repertoire holds over 50,000 distinct CDR3 sequences, with 15% to 25% as singletons. The sequencing sample was made of a population of CD138-negative cells sorted from bone marrow. All receptors come from a donor aged 40 or older with multiple myeloma.

This clonotype has just one count. This CDR3 fails to terminate in the conserved phenylalanine or tryptophan, so it likely reflects a read error. The DNA is omitted, as the CDR3 cannot be located on it reliably, and the CDR3 follows TCRdb's listing. This chain uses TRBV21-1 with TRBJ2-2; the table's D gene call, TRBD1, was not cross checked with the DNA. TRBV21-1 is assigned pseudogene status. 13 amino acids form the CDR3, both terminal residues included. CDR3: CASTQGEGGELFS.

In this sample, this clonotype turned up many times. The chain combines TRBV29-1 with TRBJ2-4; D unclear. From germline, CDR1 is SQVTM and CDR2 ANQGSEA. V lost 6 bases, J lost 0 bases, and 12 bases lay in between. The CDR3 loop spans 14 amino acids. This CDR3 is CSVVTQLAKNIQYF. The CDR3 DNA reads TGCAGCGTAGTCACGCAGTTAGCCAAAAACATTCAGTACTTC.

The sample holds many counts of this clonotype. The CDR3 DNA reads TGTGCCAGCAGCCTACTCCAGAGGGAAAAACTGTTTTTT. Encoded protein: CASSLLQREKLFF. V and J are TRBV11-3 and TRBJ1-4; D ambiguous. The ends were cut back, 5 bases at V and 8 bases at J, with 12 bases in the middle. There are 13 residues in the CDR3. The germline V gene has CDR1 SGHNT and CDR2 YENEEA.

This clonotype is classed as medium-sized. The chain combines TRBV12-3 or TRBV12-4 with TRBJ2-1, with D unclear. V gave up 4 bases and J gave up 4 bases, with 2 bases separating them. The CDR3 is 11 residues long. The CDR3 sequence: CASSSYNEQFF. CDR3 in DNA: TGTGCCAGCAGTTCTTACAATGAGCAGTTCTTC.

This clonotype was picked up many times. The J gene is TRBJ1-5, the V gene TRBV29-1; tentative D call: TRBD1 (5 bases). The V end lost 4 bases, the J end lost 1 base, and 11 bases lay between the germline ends. The CDR3 totals 14 residues. Germline V lookup: CDR1 SQVTM, CDR2 ANQGSEA. The CDR3 DNA sequence: TGCAGCGTTGCTGAGGGGATGAGCAATCAGCCCCAGCATTTT. Protein sequence: CSVAEGMSNQPQHF.

The sample holds many counts of this clonotype. This chain uses TRBV13 with TRBJ2-2; 8 nucleotides line up with TRBD1. Looked up from germline, CDR1 is PRHDT and CDR2 is FYEKMQ (reference sequence). The CDR3 extends over 15 amino acids. Trimming removed 3 bases from V and 1 base from J; junction bases left unmatched: 1. The DNA for the CDR3 is TGTGCCAGCAGCTTTGGACAGGGGAACACCGGGGAGCTGTTTTTT. This sequence encodes CASSFGQGNTGELFF.

This clonotype was seen repeatedly, ten times or more. The rearrangement joins TRBV15 to TRBJ2-2; D call uncertain. CDR1 and CDR2 from the germline V gene are LNHNV and YYDKDF (reference sequence). V lost 5 bases to trimming and J lost 1 base, with 8 bases between them. This CDR3 spans 14 amino acids. The CDR3 is CATSVYRNTGELFF. Written as DNA, the CDR3 is TGTGCCACCAGCGTTTACAGGAACACCGGGGAGCTGTTTTTT.

This clonotype was observed at least ten times. The chain is built from TRBV4-1 and TRBJ2-3, with D tentatively TRBD1 (5 bases). Trimming stripped 0 bases from V and 2 bases from J, with 15 bases between. The CDR3 length is 17 residues. Germline CDR1 MGHRA, CDR2 YSYEKL. CDR3 in amino acids: CASSQEIDSVLTDTQYF. The CDR3 bases are TGCGCCAGCAGCCAAGAGATCGACAGCGTACTCACAGATACGCAGTATTTT.

The gene calls are TRBV20-1 and TRBJ1-3; D is perhaps TRBD1 (6 bases). CDR1 is DFQATT, CDR2 SNEGSKA, per germline (reference sequence). V dropped 0 bases and J dropped 0 bases, with 18 bases sitting between them. This CDR3 comprises 18 residues. For the CDR3, the DNA is TGCAGTGCTAGAGATAGGCGACGGGGACAAAGCTCTGGAAACACCATATATTTT. Its translation is CSARDRRRGQSSGNTIYF.

This clonotype was detected ten times or more. The chain has TRBV24-1 and TRBJ1-5, with D perhaps TRBD1 (5 bases). Germline values: CDR1 KGHDR, CDR2 SFDVKD. The CDR3 sequence is 16 residues long. V lost 4 bases to trimming and J lost 4 bases, with 16 bases between them. CDR3 nucleotides: TGTGCCACCAGTGACCTGGGGGGAGAGGAAAATCAGCCCCAGCATTTT. It codes for CATSDLGGEENQPQHF.

This clonotype showed up many times. The chain links TRBV20-1 to TRBJ2-3; D ambiguous. CDR3 length equals 12 residues. V lost 0 bases and J 4 bases, leaving 5 bases between the germline ends. The germline CDR1 and CDR2 sequences are DFQATT and SNEGSKA (reference sequence). This chain's CDR3 is CSARETSDTQYF. The CDR3 nucleotides read TGCAGTGCTAGAGAAACCTCAGATACGCAGTATTTT.

Only a few counts were recorded for this clonotype. The genes are TRBV28 and TRBJ2-1, with 12 positions matching TRBD2. This CDR3 contains 13 residues. Trimming at V came to 9 bases and at J to 10 bases, leaving 7 bases not matched to a gene. Germline V gives CDR1 MDHEN, CDR2 SYDVKM. CDR3 loop: CASRLAGVLEQFF. CDR3 DNA: TGTGCCAGTAGACTAGCGGGAGTTTTGGAGCAGTTCTTC. Filled out from reference TRBV28 and TRBJ2-1, the complete variable domain reads DVKVTQSSRYLVKRTGEKVFLECVQDMDHENMFWYRQDPGLGLRLIYFSYDVKMKEKGDIPEGYSVSREKKERFSLILESASTNQTSMYLCASRLAGVLEQFFGPGTRLTVL.

With regard to this clonotype: Just one base apart from a much larger clone, this may be a read error. The CDR3 DNA reads TGCAGCGTTGAAGAGGGTCGGCGGGGGGGCCGAGATACGCGGTATTTT. The encoded protein is CSVEEGRRGGRDTRYF. This chain connects TRBV29-1 to TRBJ2-3; 9 bases fit TRBD2. This CDR3 is built from 16 residues. Germline-derived CDR1 and CDR2 are SQVTM and ANQGSEA.

This clonotype appeared many times. The J gene is TRBJ1-4, the V gene TRBV5-1; D unclear. CDR3 length equals 15 residues. The V and J ends lost 6 bases and 3 bases respectively, with 15 bases between them. Germline lookup yields CDR1 SGHRS and CDR2 YFSETQ. The CDR3 DNA follows: TGCGCCAGCACGGTTCGACCCAGACCTAATGAAAAACTGTTTTTT. Translation: CASTVRPRPNEKLFF.

This clonotype has ten or more counts. The chain combines TRBV11-3 with TRBJ2-1; no clear D gene. This CDR3 region has 11 residues. Germline V CDR1 and CDR2: SGHNT, YENEEA. Trimming stripped 5 bases from V and 7 bases from J, with 6 bases between. CDR3 region: CASSTWNEQFF. CDR3 DNA: TGTGCCAGCAGCACTTGGAATGAGCAGTTCTTC.

This clonotype was found many times. The DNA of the CDR3 is TGCGCCAGCAGCCCCGGACTATTCCAAGAGACCCAGTACTTC. Amino acid sequence: CASSPGLFQETQYF. The rearrangement links TRBV5-1 to TRBJ2-5; tentative D call: TRBD2 (6 bases). Trimming left V 4 bases short and J 1 base short, with 11 bases between. The CDR3 is 14 residues long. The germline CDR1 and CDR2 sequences are SGHRS and YFSETQ.

The gene calls are TRBV15 and TRBJ2-6; no firm D call. V lost 1 base to trimming and J lost 0 bases, with 10 bases between them. The CDR3 is 17 residues long. Per the germline V gene, CDR1 is LNHNV and CDR2 is YYDKDF (reference sequence). For the CDR3, the DNA is TGTGCCACCAGCAGAGCCGTAGTCGGCTCTGGGGCCAACGTCCTGACTTTC. Its protein is CATSRAVVGSGANVLTF.

Many counts were recorded for this clonotype. This chain links TRBV7-9 with TRBJ2-3; the D gene could be TRBD1 or TRBD2 (5 bases each). V lost 5 bases, J lost 2 bases, and 14 bases lay in between. Germline CDR1 is SEHNR and CDR2 is FQNEAQ (reference sequence). The CDR3 loop spans 15 amino acids. This chain's CDR3 is CASSPSGRYTDTQYF. In DNA form, the CDR3 reads TGTGCCAGCAGCCCCTCGGGGCGGTACACAGATACGCAGTATTTT.

This clonotype was recorded at least ten times. The rearrangement joins TRBV5-1 to TRBJ1-5; D is unresolved. V lost 1 base to trimming and J lost 6 bases, with 8 bases between them. CDR1 is SGHRS, CDR2 YFSETQ, per germline. CDR3 size: 13 residues. The CDR3 nucleotides read TGCGCCAGCAGCTTGAATCGGGGTCAGCCCCAGCATTTT. It codes for CASSLNRGQPQHF.

This clonotype occurred many times. The CDR3: CSVAKDTEAFF. CDR3 sequence (DNA): TGCAGCGTAGCGAAGGACACTGAAGCTTTCTTT. The V and J genes are TRBV29-1 and TRBJ1-1; D remains ambiguous. Looked up from germline, CDR1 is SQVTM and CDR2 is ANQGSEA. CDR3 size: 11 residues. V dropped 6 bases and J dropped 3 bases, with 8 bases sitting between them.

The CDR3 DNA sequence: TGTGCCAGCAACCGGGGGCCGAACACTGAAGCTTTCTTT. Its protein is CASNRGPNTEAFF. The chain carries TRBV6-1 and TRBJ1-1, with D maybe TRBD1 (6 bases). Germline values: CDR1 MNHNS, CDR2 SASEGT. With 7 bases removed from V and 1 base from J, the gap between germline ends came to 10 bases. The CDR3 loop spans 13 amino acids.

V gene TRBV20-1 combines with J gene TRBJ2-3, with D unresolved. This CDR3 contains 17 residues. The V gene's germline CDR1 is DFQATT and CDR2 SNEGSKA (reference sequence). Trimming took off 0 bases at V and 4 bases at J, with 20 bases between the two ends. CDR3 coding DNA: TGCAGTGCTAGAGATTTAGGGTCGGATCGTAGCTCAGATACGCAGTATTTT. Residues: CSARDLGSDRSSDTQYF.

There are many counts of this clonotype. This chain joins TRBV20-1 and TRBJ2-2; 10 bases line up with TRBD1. CDR3 size: 16 residues. J was trimmed by 5 bases and V by 3 bases; bases with no gene match: 9. The germline V gene encodes CDR1 DFQATT and CDR2 SNEGSKA (reference sequence). The CDR3 sequence is CSASPLDRGRTGELFF. The CDR3 DNA reads TGCAGTGCTAGCCCCCTTGACAGGGGGCGTACCGGGGAGCTGTTTTTT.

This clonotype was recorded many times. The chain has TRBV15 and TRBJ1-1; no firm D call. V lost 3 bases to trimming and J lost 2 bases, with 4 bases between them. The CDR3 totals 12 residues. The V gene's germline CDR1 is LNHNV and CDR2 YYDKDF (reference sequence). Here the CDR3 reads CATSRDNTEAFF. CDR3 nucleotide sequence: TGTGCCACCAGCAGGGATAACACTGAAGCTTTCTTT.

In the case of this clonotype: This likely comes from a read error, as the CDR3 has no conserved phenylalanine or tryptophan at its end. The CDR3 reads CASSPEREGSTGELFL. The CDR3 DNA follows: TGTGCCAGCAGCCCCGAGCGGGAGGGTAGCACTGGGGAGCTGTTTCTT. V is TRBV7-6 and J is TRBJ2-2, with 10 bases identical to TRBD2. Germline loops: CDR1 SGHVS, CDR2 FNYEAQ. The CDR3 length is 16 residues. V dropped 5 bases and J dropped 8; count of bases not matched to a gene: 11.

This clonotype came up many times. The rearrangement joins TRBV2 to TRBJ2-1; D is possibly TRBD2 (6 bases). Trimming shortened V by 4 bases and J by 9 bases, and 10 bases separated the two germline ends. This CDR3 has 12 residues. The germline V gene has CDR1 SNHLY and CDR2 FYNNEI. This chain's CDR3 is CASSGEESEQFF. CDR3 DNA sequence: TGTGCCAGCAGTGGGGAGGAAAGTGAGCAGTTCTTC.

The V call is TRBV19, the J call TRBJ1-1; the match to TRBD1 covers 7 bases. The CDR3 has 16 amino acids. Germline CDR1 and CDR2: LNHDA and SQIVND (reference sequence). The trim removed 5 bases at V and 1 base at J, leaving 10 bases unmatched. The CDR3 sequence is CASSLRQGGRNTEAFF. CDR3 DNA: TGTGCCAGTAGTCTGCGACAGGGCGGGAGGAACACTGAAGCTTTCTTT. The full variable domain, with the rest looked up from reference TRBV19 and TRBJ1-1, is DGGITQSPKYLFRKEGQNVTLSCEQNLNHDAMYWYRQDPGQGLRLIYYSQIVNDFQKGDIAEGYSVSREKKESFPLTVTSAQKNPTAFYLCASSLRQGGRNTEAFFGQGTRLTVV.

This clonotype was seen many times. The J gene is TRBJ2-3, the V gene TRBV14; no definite D call. V was clipped by 1 base and J by 8 bases, with 13 bases between them. Germline V CDR1 and CDR2: SGHDN, FVKESK. The CDR3 has 14 amino acids. The CDR3 DNA sequence: TGTGCCAGCAGCCAAGGACTGTTTGGGGTTACGCAGTATTTT. Its protein is CASSQGLFGVTQYF.

This clonotype was counted ten times or more. This chain uses TRBV20-1 with TRBJ2-3, with D perhaps matching TRBD2 (7 bases). The V end was cut by 3 bases, the J end by 1 base, with 14 bases between. CDR1 is DFQATT, CDR2 SNEGSKA, per germline (reference sequence). CDR3 length: 15 amino acids. Here the CDR3 reads CSARRGDYGTDTQYF. CDR3 in DNA: TGCAGTGCTAGGAGGGGGGACTACGGCACAGATACGCAGTATTTT.

The chain couples TRBV19 to TRBJ1-5; D remains unclear. Germline CDR1 LNHDA, CDR2 SQIVND (reference sequence). The CDR3 has 13 amino acids. The V end lost 5 bases, the J end lost 5 bases, and 10 bases lay between the germline ends. As DNA, the CDR3 is TGTGCCAGTAGTGAAGGTGGCTATCAGCCCCAGCATTTT. It translates to CASSEGGYQPQHF.

This clonotype was picked up many times. This chain links TRBV12-3 or TRBV12-4 with TRBJ1-5, with TRBD1 as a possible D gene (5 bases). V was shortened by 3 bases and J by 9 bases, with 9 bases between the two germline ends. The CDR3 is 12 amino acids. The chain's CDR3 is CASSFPRGPQHF. The CDR3 DNA follows: TGTGCCAGCAGTTTTCCGAGGGGGCCCCAGCATTTT.